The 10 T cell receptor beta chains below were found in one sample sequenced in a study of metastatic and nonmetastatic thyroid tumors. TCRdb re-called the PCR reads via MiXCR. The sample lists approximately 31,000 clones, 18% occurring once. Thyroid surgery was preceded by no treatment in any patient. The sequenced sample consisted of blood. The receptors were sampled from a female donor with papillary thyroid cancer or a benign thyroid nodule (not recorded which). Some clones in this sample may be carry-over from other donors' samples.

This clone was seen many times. CDR3 DNA sequence: TGTGCCAGCAGTACCTACGAGCAGTACTTC. It is translated as CASSTYEQYF. The chain joins TRBV11-2 to TRBJ2-7, with D unresolved. Between the trimmed V and J ends, which lost 6 bases and 2 bases, there was a span of 2 bases. Germline CDR1 is SGHAT and CDR2 is FQNNGV. The CDR3 has 10 residues.

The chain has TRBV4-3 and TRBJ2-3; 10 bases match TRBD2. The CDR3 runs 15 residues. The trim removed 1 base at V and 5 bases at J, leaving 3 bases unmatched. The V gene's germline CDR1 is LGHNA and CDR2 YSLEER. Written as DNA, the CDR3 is TGCGCCAGCAGCCAAGGGACTAGCGGAGGAGATACGCAGTATTTT. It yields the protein CASSQGTSGGDTQYF.

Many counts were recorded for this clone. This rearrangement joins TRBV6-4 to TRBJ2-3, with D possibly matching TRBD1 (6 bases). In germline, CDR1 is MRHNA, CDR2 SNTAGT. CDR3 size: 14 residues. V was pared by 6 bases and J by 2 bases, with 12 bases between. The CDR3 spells CASSSTGITDTQYF. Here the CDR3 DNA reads TGTGCCAGCAGCTCGACAGGCATCACAGATACGCAGTATTTT.

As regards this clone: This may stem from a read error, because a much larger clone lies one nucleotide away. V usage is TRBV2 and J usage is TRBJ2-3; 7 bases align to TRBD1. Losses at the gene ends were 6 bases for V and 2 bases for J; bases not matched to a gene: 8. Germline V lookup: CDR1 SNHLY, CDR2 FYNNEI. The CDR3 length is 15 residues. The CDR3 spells CASRRGHFITDTQYF. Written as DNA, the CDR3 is TGTGCCAGCAGGAGGGGGCACTTTATCACAGATACGCAGTATTTT.

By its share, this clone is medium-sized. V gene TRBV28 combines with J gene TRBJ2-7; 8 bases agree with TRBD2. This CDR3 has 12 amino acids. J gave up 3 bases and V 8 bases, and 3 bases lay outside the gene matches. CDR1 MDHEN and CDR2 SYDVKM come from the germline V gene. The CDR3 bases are TGTGCCAGCGACGCGGGAGGCTACGAGCAGTACTTC. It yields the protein CASDAGGYEQYF.

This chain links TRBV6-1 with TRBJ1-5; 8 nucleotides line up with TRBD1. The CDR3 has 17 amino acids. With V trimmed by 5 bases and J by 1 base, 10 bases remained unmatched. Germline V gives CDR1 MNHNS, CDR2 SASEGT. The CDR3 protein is CASSSAGGAVSNQPQHF. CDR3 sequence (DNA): TGTGCCAGCAGTTCCGCAGGGGGCGCGGTAAGCAATCAGCCCCAGCATTTT.

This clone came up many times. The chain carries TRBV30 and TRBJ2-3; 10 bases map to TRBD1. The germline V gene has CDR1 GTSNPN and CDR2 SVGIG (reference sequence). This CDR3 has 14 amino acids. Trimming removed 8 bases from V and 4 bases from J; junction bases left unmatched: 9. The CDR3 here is CARGTGEGADTQYF. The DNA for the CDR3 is TGTGCCCGCGGGACAGGGGAAGGTGCAGATACGCAGTATTTT.

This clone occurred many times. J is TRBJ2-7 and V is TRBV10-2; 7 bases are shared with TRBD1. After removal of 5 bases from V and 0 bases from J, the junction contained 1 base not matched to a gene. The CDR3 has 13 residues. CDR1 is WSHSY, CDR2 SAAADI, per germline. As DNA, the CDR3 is TGCGCCAGCAGTCGGGACAGCTCCTACGAGCAGTACTTC. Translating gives CASSRDSSYEQYF.

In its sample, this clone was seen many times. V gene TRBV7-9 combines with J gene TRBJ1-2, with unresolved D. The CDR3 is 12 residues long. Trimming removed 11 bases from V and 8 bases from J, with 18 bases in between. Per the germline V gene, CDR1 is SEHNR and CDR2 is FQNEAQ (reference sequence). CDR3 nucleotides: TGTGCCGGAGTAGCAGGCGAGGAGGGCTACACCTTC. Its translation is CAGVAGEEGYTF.

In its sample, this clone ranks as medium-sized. The CDR3 reads CASSYPDRGSPLHF. CDR3 in DNA: TGTGCCAGCAGTTACCCCGACAGGGGTTCACCCCTCCACTTT. The gene calls are TRBV6-5 and TRBJ1-6; 8 bases line up with TRBD1. CDR1 is MNHEY, CDR2 SVGAGI, per germline. After removal of 2 bases from V and 9 bases from J, the junction contained 3 bases not matched to a gene. The CDR3 runs to 14 residues.